These 30 T cell receptor beta chains were sequenced from one sample in a study of graft-versus-host responses after intestinal transplantation. Method: immunoSEQ multiplex PCR; TCRdb's copy keeps in-frame clones and lacks some. In the table there are some 130,000 clones, 95% of which are singletons. Their specific antigens are unknown. Sample: unstimulated CD8+ T cells sorted from spleen or lymph node cells, taken before intestinal transplant. The receptors shown here come from a human donor who received an intestinal transplant.

The chain has TRBV11-3 and TRBJ2-3; 8 bases agree with TRBD2. The junction had 8 bases not matched to a gene; V was cut back by 5 bases and J by 4 bases. Germline assignment: CDR1 SGHNT and CDR2 YENEEA. The length of the CDR3 is 15 residues. DNA of the CDR3: TGTGCCAGCAGCCTCCGGGGGGGTATCTCAGATACGCAGTATTTT. This translates into CASSLRGGISDTQYF.

The V call is TRBV7-2, the J call TRBJ2-1; possibly TRBD2 for D (6 bases). The germline V gene encodes CDR1 SGHTA and CDR2 FQGNSA. Trimming pared 5 bases from V and 7 bases from J, leaving 18 bases between. The CDR3 runs to 15 residues. Written as DNA, the CDR3 is TGTGCCAGCAGCCCCTTCTTGGGAGGAAGGAATGAGCAGTTCTTC. Translating it yields CASSPFLGGRNEQFF.

The chain is built from TRBV9 and TRBJ2-1; tentatively, D is TRBD2 (5 bases). This CDR3 is 13 amino acids long. The germline V gene encodes CDR1 SGDLS and CDR2 YYNGEE. Between the trimmed V and J ends, which lost 3 bases and 10 bases, there was a span of 14 bases. The CDR3 region has the DNA TGTGCCAGCAGCGCCCCTTTAGCGTCCGAGCAGTTCTTC. Translating it yields CASSAPLASEQFF.

The chain has TRBV4-2 and TRBJ2-5; possible D gene TRBD2, 6 bases. CDR3 length: 15 residues. Germline CDR1 LGHNA, CDR2 YNFKEQ. V was pared by 0 bases and J by 7 bases, with 15 bases between. DNA of the CDR3: TGTGCCAGCAGCCAAGAGCCGGGCGGGGTTTGGACCCAGTACTTC. Residues: CASSQEPGGVWTQYF.

The genes are TRBV7-9 and TRBJ2-5; D gene uncertain. The J call could be wrong; TRBJ2-7 is a better fit for the DNA end. Germline CDR1 SEHNR, CDR2 FQNEAQ (reference sequence). The CDR3 totals 12 residues. This chain's CDR3 is CASSPSQYEQYF. The CDR3 DNA sequence: TGTGCCAGCAGCCCTTCTCAATACGAGCAGTACTTC.

The chain employs TRBV5-1 and TRBJ2-1; TRBD1 aligns across 10 bases. The germline V gene has CDR1 SGHRS and CDR2 YFSETQ. Trimming removed 2 bases from V and 6 bases from J; junction bases left unmatched: 11. This CDR3 region has 17 residues. The CDR3 spells CASSFVYRDRGGNEQFF. DNA for the CDR3: TGCGCCAGCAGCTTTGTGTACCGGGACAGGGGTGGCAATGAGCAGTTCTTC. The variable domain in full, completed from reference TRBV5-1 and TRBJ2-1, reads KAGVTQTPRYLIKTRGQQVTLSCSPISGHRSVSWYQQTPGQGLQFLFEYFSETQRNKGNFPGRFSGRQFSNSRSEMNVSTLELGDSALYLCASSFVYRDRGGNEQFFGPGTRLTVL.

This chain links TRBV27 with TRBJ2-5; TRBD2 agrees at 11 bases. Trimming took 4 bases from V and 5 from J; bases not matched to a gene: 3. The CDR3 totals 14 residues. Germline values: CDR1 MNHEY, CDR2 SMNVEV (reference sequence). The CDR3 region is CASSWVAGGETQYF. In DNA form, the CDR3 reads TGTGCCAGCAGTTGGGTAGCGGGAGGGGAGACCCAGTACTTC.

This chain joins TRBV6-6 and TRBJ2-7; 10 bases map to TRBD1. This CDR3 is 15 amino acids long. Germline CDR1 and CDR2: MNHNY and SVGAGI (reference sequence). After removal of 4 bases from V and 6 bases from J, the junction contained 9 bases not matched to a gene. The CDR3 here is CASSFRGDRGLEQYF. In DNA, the CDR3 is TGTGCCAGCAGTTTCAGGGGGGACAGGGGTCTCGAGCAGTACTTC.

The chain recombines TRBV7-9 with TRBJ2-7; 11 bases map to TRBD1. From germline, CDR1 is SEHNR and CDR2 FQNEAQ (reference sequence). The CDR3 extends over 16 amino acids. Losses at the gene ends were 3 bases for V and 2 bases for J; bases not matched to a gene: 6. CDR3: CASSFGQGAATYEQYF. The CDR3 nucleotides are TGTGCCAGCAGCTTTGGACAGGGGGCCGCTACCTACGAGCAGTACTTC. Full variable domain (rest looked up from reference TRBV7-9 and TRBJ2-7): DTGVSQNPRHKITKRGQNVTFRCDPISEHNRLYWYRQTLGQGPEFLTYFQNEAQLEKSRLLSDRFSAERPKGSFSTLEIQRTEQGDSAMYLCASSFGQGAATYEQYFGPGTRLTVT.

The chain carries TRBV7-2 and TRBJ2-7; 12 bases are shared with TRBD2. J gave up 1 base and V 5 bases, and 3 bases lay outside the gene matches. The CDR3 covers 15 residues. In germline, CDR1 is SGHTA, CDR2 FQGNSA. The CDR3 reads CASSPTSGRSYEQYF. The DNA of the CDR3 is TGTGCCAGCAGCCCCACTAGCGGGAGGTCCTACGAGCAGTACTTC.

The rearrangement joins TRBV6-1 to TRBJ2-2, with D unclear. The CDR3 has 14 amino acids. CDR1 and CDR2 from the germline V gene are MNHNS and SASEGT. The V and J ends lost 4 bases and 0 bases respectively, with 6 bases between them. CDR3 nucleotide sequence: TGTGCCAGCAGTGGTGCAGCGAACACCGGGGAGCTGTTTTTT. The encoded protein is CASSGAANTGELFF.

This chain connects TRBV9 to TRBJ2-1; possibly TRBD1 or TRBD2 for D (6 bases each). The length of the CDR3 is 12 residues. V dropped 4 bases and J dropped 9 bases, with 11 bases sitting between them. In germline, CDR1 is SGDLS, CDR2 YYNGEE. The CDR3 region is CASSLQGLEQFF. CDR3 DNA sequence: TGTGCCAGCAGCCTACAGGGACTTGAGCAGTTCTTC.

The CDR3, as DNA: TGTGCCAGCAGTGATCGGTGGGAGCAGTTCTTC. This codes for CASSDRWEQFF. The chain employs TRBV7-9 and TRBJ2-1, with D unclear. V was clipped by 6 bases and J by 10 bases, with 10 bases between them. The germline V gene encodes CDR1 SEHNR and CDR2 FQNEAQ (reference sequence). The CDR3 consists of 11 residues.

The V call is TRBV5-4, the J call TRBJ2-7; TRBD2 is a possible D gene (6 bases). CDR3 length: 17 amino acids. Germline CDR1 is SGHNT and CDR2 is YYREEE (reference sequence). Trimming took off 5 bases at V and 7 bases at J, with 28 bases between the two ends. The CDR3 nucleotides read TGTGCCAGCAGTGATTCTCCGGGAGCCTCGCTCTCGGGGGAGCAGTACTTC. Translation: CASSDSPGASLSGEQYF.

This chain joins TRBV5-1 and TRBJ2-1; tentatively, D is TRBD1 (6 bases). The ends were cut back, 4 bases at V and 9 bases at J, with 11 bases in the middle. The germline V gene has CDR1 SGHRS and CDR2 YFSETQ. The CDR3 is 12 amino acids. The CDR3 bases are TGCGCCAGCAGCCTAGGGGGAATTGAGCAGTTCTTC. It codes for CASSLGGIEQFF.

This clone was recorded only once. This chain joins TRBV4-3 and TRBJ2-5; TRBD1 might be the D (5 bases). The CDR3 length is 16 residues. Trimming removed 0 bases from V and 5 bases from J, with 16 bases in between. CDR1 and CDR2 (germline): LGHNA, YSLEER. CDR3: CASSQDLAARVETQYF. The CDR3 DNA is TGCGCCAGCAGCCAAGATCTCGCCGCCAGGGTCGAGACCCAGTACTTC.

The V gene is TRBV5-6, the J gene TRBJ2-7; D tentatively fits TRBD1 or TRBD2 (5 bases each). Germline V CDR1 and CDR2: SGHDT, YYEEEE. Trimming cost V 4 bases and J 2 bases, with 19 bases left between them. The CDR3 has 16 amino acids. CDR3 DNA: TGTGCCAGCAGCCGAGTGAATGGGGGAGAACCCTACGAGCAGTACTTC. As protein: CASSRVNGGEPYEQYF.

The chain is built from TRBV28 and TRBJ2-3; 7 nucleotides align to TRBD1. The CDR3 has 14 amino acids. Germline-derived CDR1 and CDR2 are MDHEN and SYDVKM. CDR3 bases: TGTGCGGCCAGGTTGGCAGGGGGAACAGATACGCAGTATTTT. The encoded protein is CAARLAGGTDTQYF.

Comments on this clone: Other DNA sequences in the same sample also yield this CDR3. V gene TRBV28 combines with J gene TRBJ2-5; D possibly corresponds to TRBD1 (6 bases). Trimming took 3 bases from V and 2 from J, leaving 7 bases between them. The germline CDR1 and CDR2 sequences are MDHEN and SYDVKM. CDR3 length equals 13 residues. CDR3 bases: TGTGCCAGCAGTTTGAGGGGGCAAGAGACCCAGTACTTC. Residues: CASSLRGQETQYF.

V gene TRBV6-5 combines with J gene TRBJ2-7; possibly TRBD1 for D (6 bases). V lost 0 bases and J lost 3, with 9 bases in between. There are 14 residues in the CDR3. Per germline, CDR1 MNHEY and CDR2 SVGAGI. In nucleotides, the CDR3 is TGTGCCAGCAGTTACTCGAAGGGACACTACGAGCAGTACTTC. It specifies CASSYSKGHYEQYF.

The chain has TRBV9 and TRBJ1-1, with D tentatively TRBD1 (5 bases). V lost 6 bases and J lost 1, with 13 bases in between. Germline CDR1 is SGDLS and CDR2 is YYNGEE. The CDR3 spans 14 residues. The CDR3 sequence: CASNGGSANTEAFF. CDR3 in DNA: TGTGCCAGCAACGGGGGGTCGGCGAACACTGAAGCTTTCTTT.

Comment on this clone: Other DNA sequences in this sample translate to the same CDR3. CDR3 bases: TGTGCCAGCTCCAGCGAGACCCAGTACTTC. Translation gives CASSSETQYF. This chain connects TRBV2 to TRBJ2-5; D is undetermined. The CDR3 is 10 amino acids. V was shortened by 8 bases and J by 5 bases, with 6 bases between the two germline ends. Germline-derived CDR1 and CDR2 are SNHLY and FYNNEI.

The V call is TRBV4-1, the J call TRBJ1-1, with TRBD1 matching 7 bases. The ends lost 10 bases at V and 4 bases at J; junction bases unmatched: 15. The CDR3 has 15 residues. Germline V lookup: CDR1 MGHRA, CDR2 YSYEKL. The CDR3 coding sequence is TGCGCCACGAGCTCTCAAGGGGGCGGCGGCACTGAAGCTTTCTTT. Residues: CATSSQGGGGTEAFF.

This clone came up once. This rearrangement joins TRBV4-1 to TRBJ2-3, with 8 bases fitting TRBD1. From germline, CDR1 is MGHRA and CDR2 YSYEKL. The length of the CDR3 is 15 residues. V was clipped by 3 bases and J by 6 bases; unmatched bases: 8. CDR3 bases: TGCGCCAGCAGCCAGTTTCAGGGGGCTCGGGATACGCAGTATTTT. Encoded protein: CASSQFQGARDTQYF.

The CDR3: CASSPTQGVGNTIYF. DNA for the CDR3: TGTGCCAGCAGCCCCACCCAGGGGGTAGGGAACACCATATATTTT. The V call is TRBV14, the J call TRBJ1-3, with 7 bases lining up with TRBD1. CDR1 is SGHDN, CDR2 FVKESK, per germline. The CDR3 has 15 residues. With 4 bases clipped from V and 7 bases from J, the junction kept 10 bases outside the gene matches.

The chain joins TRBV5-4 to TRBJ2-7; D not resolved. The CDR3 is 13 amino acids. V was shortened by 1 base and J by 4 bases, with 9 bases between the two germline ends. The germline CDR1 and CDR2 sequences are SGHNT and YYREEE (reference sequence). CDR3 nucleotide sequence: TGTGCCAGCAGCTTGCCAGACTCTTACGAGCAGTACTTC. Its translation is CASSLPDSYEQYF.

V and J are TRBV5-5 and TRBJ2-7, with 9 bases lining up with TRBD1. The V gene end was trimmed by 0 bases and the J gene end by 4 bases; junction bases not matched to a gene: 5. The CDR3 runs 15 residues. Germline CDR1 and CDR2: SGHKS and YYEKEE (reference sequence). Here the CDR3 reads CASSLGTGANYEQYF. The CDR3 nucleotides read TGTGCCAGCAGCTTGGGGACAGGGGCGAATTACGAGCAGTACTTC.

The rearrangement uses TRBV28 and TRBJ2-7; no clear D. Trimming took off 3 bases at V and 3 bases at J, with 12 bases between the two ends. Germline V gives CDR1 MDHEN, CDR2 SYDVKM. The CDR3 length is 14 residues. The CDR3 nucleotides are TGTGCCAGCAGTTTTTCTAGGGAAAACTACGAGCAGTACTTC. Translation: CASSFSRENYEQYF.

V usage is TRBV6-5 and J usage is TRBJ2-7, with unresolved D. The germline V gene encodes CDR1 MNHEY and CDR2 SVGAGI. The CDR3 runs 15 residues. The V gene lost 4 bases and the J gene lost 2 bases, with 15 bases spanning the gap. The CDR3 nucleotides read TGTGCCAGCAGTTCCTCCTTCAGGTTAGCCTACGAGCAGTACTTC. It is translated as CASSSSFRLAYEQYF.

The chain recombines TRBV4-1 with TRBJ1-3; D not resolved. V was trimmed by 3 bases and J by 2 bases, leaving 11 bases between them. This CDR3 spans 15 amino acids. Germline V CDR1 and CDR2: MGHRA, YSYEKL. The CDR3 nucleotides are TGCGCCAGCAGCCAGATGCCTTGGGCTGGAAACACCATATATTTT. Translated, it gives CASSQMPWAGNTIYF.